This T cell receptor beta chain was captured in a study of blood T cell repertoires in COVID-19. Study-wide background: Sources were T cells, B-cell-depleted T cells, or PBMCs; the material itself was cDNA or gDNA.

Per the germline V gene, CDR1 is MDHEN and CDR2 is SYDVKM. Trimming cost V 3 bases and J 5 bases, with 15 bases left between them. The CDR3 consists of 15 residues. Sequenced by immunoSEQ multiplex PCR; TCRdb stores in-frame clones only, minus some. This sample has about 110,000 clones, with about 87% found just once. The sequencing sample was made of peripheral blood. The chain joins TRBV28 to TRBJ2-3, with a possible D match to TRBD1 (5 bases). The clonotype was recovered from a man aged 50 to 60 with active or convalescent COVID-19. CDR3 loop: CASSFRGSTQDTQYF. CDR3 in DNA: TGTGCCAGCAGTTTTAGGGGATCGACACAAGATACGCAGTATTTT. Using reference TRBV28 and TRBJ2-3 for the parts outside the CDR3, the full variable domain is DVKVTQSSRYLVKRTGEKVFLECVQDMDHENMFWYRQDPGLGLRLIYFSYDVKMKEKGDIPEGYSVSREKKERFSLILESASTNQTSMYLCASSFRGSTQDTQYFGPGTRLTVL.